This T cell receptor (beta chain) was found in a study of human T cells and chemical hapten exposure. TCRdb fed the RACE reads into MiXCR, producing one record per CDR3 protein. The sample lists 75,000 to 90,000 distinct CDR3 sequences, 8% to 13% occurring once. Time point noted: patch test 2, 6 weeks after DPC sensitization. Specified treatment: therapeutic diphenylcyclopropenone sensitization with weekly scalp DPC. This clonotype was found many times. The specimen comprised whole blood, sampled in connection with sensitization to the hapten diphenylcyclopropenone (DPC). This clonotype was sampled from a woman aged 50 to 60 with alopecia areata. Some clones in this sample may be carry-over from other donors' samples.

The CDR3 DNA reads as TGTGCCAGCAGTTCCGGACGTTCCAGACAGGGGAAGACCGGGGAGCTGTTTTTT. It codes for CASSSGRSRQGKTGELFF. The chain links TRBV12-3 or TRBV12-4 to TRBJ2-2; TRBD1 matches at 8 bases. Trimming cost V 4 bases and J 5 bases; bases outside gene matches: 15. This CDR3 comprises 18 residues.